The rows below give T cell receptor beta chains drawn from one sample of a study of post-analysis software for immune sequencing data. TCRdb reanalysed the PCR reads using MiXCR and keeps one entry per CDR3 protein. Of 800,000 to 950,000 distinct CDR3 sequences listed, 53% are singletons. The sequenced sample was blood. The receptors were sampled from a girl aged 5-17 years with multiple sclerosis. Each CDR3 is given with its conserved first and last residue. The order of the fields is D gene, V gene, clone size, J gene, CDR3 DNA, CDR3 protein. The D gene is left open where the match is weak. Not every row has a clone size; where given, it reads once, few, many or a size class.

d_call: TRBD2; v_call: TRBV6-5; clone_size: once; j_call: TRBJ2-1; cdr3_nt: TGTGCCAGCAGTCTCCGGACTAGCGTTAGTGAGCAGTTCTTC; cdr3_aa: CASSLRTSVSEQFF
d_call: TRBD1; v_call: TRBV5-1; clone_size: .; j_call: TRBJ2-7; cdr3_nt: TGCGCCAGCAGCTGCTACAGGGGAGTCTACGAGCAGTACTTC; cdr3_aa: CASSCYRGVYEQYF
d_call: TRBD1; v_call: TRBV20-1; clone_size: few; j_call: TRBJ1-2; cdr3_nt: TGCAGTGCTGAGAGGTTAGGGGACAGCAGCTATGGCTACACCTTC; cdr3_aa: CSAERLGDSSYGYTF
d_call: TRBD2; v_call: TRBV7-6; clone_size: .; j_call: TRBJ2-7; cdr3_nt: TGTGCCAGCAGCCCTGGGACTAGCGGGGGGGGATACGAGCAGTACTTC; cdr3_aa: CASSPGTSGGGYEQYF
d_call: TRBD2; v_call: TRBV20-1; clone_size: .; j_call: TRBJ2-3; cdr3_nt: TGCAGTGCTTATCCTCTAGCGGGAGGCACAGATACGCAGTATTTT; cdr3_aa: CSAYPLAGGTDTQYF
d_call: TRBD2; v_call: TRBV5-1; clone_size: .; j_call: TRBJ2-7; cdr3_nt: TGCGCCAGCAGCTATGCTAGGCGGGAGGGTGGCGAGCAGTACTTC; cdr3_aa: CASSYARREGGEQYF
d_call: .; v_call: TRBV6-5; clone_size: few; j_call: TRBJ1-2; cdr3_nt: TGTGCCAGCAGTTTCTTACAATTCTCGTCGGGTTATGGCTACACCTTC; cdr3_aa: CASSFLQFSSGYGYTF
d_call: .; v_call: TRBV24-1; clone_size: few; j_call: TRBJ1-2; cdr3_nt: TGTGCCACCAGTGATTTGAGGAACAGGAGGAGGAGCTATGGCTACACCTTC; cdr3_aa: CATSDLRNRRRSYGYTF
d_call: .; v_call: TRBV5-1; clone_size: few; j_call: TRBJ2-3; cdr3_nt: TGCGCCAGCAGCTTGGATACAAGTGGAACCTACACAGATACGCAGTATTTT; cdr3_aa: CASSLDTSGTYTDTQYF
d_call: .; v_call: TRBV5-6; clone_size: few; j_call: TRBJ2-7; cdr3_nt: TGTGCCAGCAGCTTCCGGCGGAGCTCCTACGAGCAGTACTTC; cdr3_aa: CASSFRRSSYEQYF
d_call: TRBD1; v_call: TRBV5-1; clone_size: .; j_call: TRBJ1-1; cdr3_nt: TGCGCCAGCAGCCCCCGGGACAGAAGCATGAACACTGAAGCTTTCTTT; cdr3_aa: CASSPRDRSMNTEAFF
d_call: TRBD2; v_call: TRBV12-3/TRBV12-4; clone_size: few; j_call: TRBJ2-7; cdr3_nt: TGTGCCAGCAGTTTTTCTAGCGGGAGTTACGAGCAGTACTTC; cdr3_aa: CASSFSSGSYEQYF
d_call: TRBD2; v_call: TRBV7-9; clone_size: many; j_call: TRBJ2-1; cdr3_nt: TGTGCCAGCAGCTTAATCGGGACTAGCGACCGCAATGAGCAGTTCTTC; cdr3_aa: CASSLIGTSDRNEQFF
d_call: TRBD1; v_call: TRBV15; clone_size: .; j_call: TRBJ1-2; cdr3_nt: TGTGCCACCAGCACACTCCCAGGACAGGCGATTAACTATGGCTACACCTTC; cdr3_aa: CATSTLPGQAINYGYTF
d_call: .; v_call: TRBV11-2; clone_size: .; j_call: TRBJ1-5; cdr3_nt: TGTGCCAGCAGCACCCACGTACCCCAGCATTTT; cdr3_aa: CASSTHVPQHF
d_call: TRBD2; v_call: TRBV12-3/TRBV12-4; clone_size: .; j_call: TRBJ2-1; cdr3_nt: TGTGCCAGCAGTTCTAGCGGGGGGGCTGGCTACAATGAGCAGTTCTTC; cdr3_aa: CASSSSGGAGYNEQFF
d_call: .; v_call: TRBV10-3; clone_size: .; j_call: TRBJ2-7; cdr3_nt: TGTGCCATCAGTGAGAACAGGTACGAGCAGTACTTC; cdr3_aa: CAISENRYEQYF
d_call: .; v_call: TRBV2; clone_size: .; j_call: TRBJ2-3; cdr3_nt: TGTGCCAGCAGTGAGTTAGGAACAGATACGCAGTATTTT; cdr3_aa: CASSELGTDTQYF
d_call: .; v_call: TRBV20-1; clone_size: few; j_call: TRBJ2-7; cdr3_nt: TGCAGTGCTAGGTACAGGGTGAACGAGCAGTACTTC; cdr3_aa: CSARYRVNEQYF